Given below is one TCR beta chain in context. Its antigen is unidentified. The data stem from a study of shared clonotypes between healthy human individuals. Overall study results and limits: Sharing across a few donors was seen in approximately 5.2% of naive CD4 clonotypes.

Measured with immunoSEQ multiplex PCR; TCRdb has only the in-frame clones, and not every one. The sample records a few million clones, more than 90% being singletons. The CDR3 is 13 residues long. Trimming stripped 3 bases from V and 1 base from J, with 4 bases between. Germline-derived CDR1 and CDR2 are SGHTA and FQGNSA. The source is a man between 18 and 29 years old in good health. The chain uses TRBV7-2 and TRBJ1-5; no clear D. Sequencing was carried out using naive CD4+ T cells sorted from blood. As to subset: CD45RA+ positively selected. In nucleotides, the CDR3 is TGTGCCAGCAGCTTTTTCAGCAATCAGCCCCAGCATTTT. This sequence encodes CASSFFSNQPQHF.